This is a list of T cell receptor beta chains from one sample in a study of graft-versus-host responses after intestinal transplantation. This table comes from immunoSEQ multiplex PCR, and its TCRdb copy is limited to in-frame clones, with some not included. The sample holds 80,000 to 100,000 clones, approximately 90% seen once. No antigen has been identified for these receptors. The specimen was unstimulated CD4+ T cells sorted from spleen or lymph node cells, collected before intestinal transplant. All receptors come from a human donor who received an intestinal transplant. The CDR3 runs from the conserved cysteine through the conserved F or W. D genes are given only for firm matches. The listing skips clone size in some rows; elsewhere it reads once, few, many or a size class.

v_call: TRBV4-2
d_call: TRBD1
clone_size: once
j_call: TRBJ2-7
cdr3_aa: CASSQDPGTGGYEQYF
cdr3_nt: TGTGCCAGCAGCCAAGATCCGGGGACAGGGGGTTACGAGCAGTACTTC

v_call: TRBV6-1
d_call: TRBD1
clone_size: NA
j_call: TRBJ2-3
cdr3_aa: CASSGSRDRDTQYF
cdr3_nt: TGTGCCAGCAGTGGAAGTCGGGACAGAGATACGCAGTATTTT

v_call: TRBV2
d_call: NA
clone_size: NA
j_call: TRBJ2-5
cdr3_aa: CASRAGWETQYF
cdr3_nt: TGTGCCAGCAGGGCAGGGTGGGAGACCCAGTACTTC

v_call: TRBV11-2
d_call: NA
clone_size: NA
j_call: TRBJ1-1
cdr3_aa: CASTPQASNTEAFF
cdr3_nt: TGTGCCAGCACCCCTCAGGCCTCGAACACTGAAGCTTTCTTT

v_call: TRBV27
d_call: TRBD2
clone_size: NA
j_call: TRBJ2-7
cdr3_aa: CASSFRLGTSVGEQYF
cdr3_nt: TGTGCCAGCAGTTTCCGCCTAGGGACTAGCGTCGGCGAGCAGTACTTC

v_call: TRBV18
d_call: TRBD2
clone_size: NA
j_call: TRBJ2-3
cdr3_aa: CASSPWTSSYTDTQYF
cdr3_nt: TGTGCCAGCTCACCATGGACTAGCAGTTACACAGATACGCAGTATTTT

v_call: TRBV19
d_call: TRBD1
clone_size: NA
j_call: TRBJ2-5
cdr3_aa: CASRDDRGKEKTQYF
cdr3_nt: TGTGCCAGTAGGGACGACAGGGGCAAAGAAAAGACCCAGTACTTC

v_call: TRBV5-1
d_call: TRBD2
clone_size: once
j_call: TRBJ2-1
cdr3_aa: CASSLGGAGGKSSYNEQFF
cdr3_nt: TGCGCCAGCAGCTTGGGTGGGGCGGGAGGCAAAAGCTCCTACAATGAGCAGTTCTTC

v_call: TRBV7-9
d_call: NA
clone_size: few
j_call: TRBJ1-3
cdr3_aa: CASRQRYGNTIYF
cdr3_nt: TGTGCCAGCAGACAGAGATATGGAAACACCATATATTTT

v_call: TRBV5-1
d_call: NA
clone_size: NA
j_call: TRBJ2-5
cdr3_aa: CASSLVPGETQYF
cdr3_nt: TGCGCCAGCAGCTTGGTTCCAGGGGAGACCCAGTACTTC

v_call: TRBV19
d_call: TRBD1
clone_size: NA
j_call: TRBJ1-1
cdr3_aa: CASSGGQLNTEAFF
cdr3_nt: TGTGCCAGTAGTGGGGGACAGCTTAACACTGAAGCTTTCTTT

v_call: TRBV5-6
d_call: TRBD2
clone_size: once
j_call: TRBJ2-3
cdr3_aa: CASSLKAKTSGRADTQYF
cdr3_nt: TGTGCCAGCAGCTTGAAGGCAAAGACTAGCGGGAGGGCAGATACGCAGTATTTT

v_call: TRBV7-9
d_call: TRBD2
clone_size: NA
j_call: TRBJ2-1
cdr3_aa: CASSFGLASYNEQFF
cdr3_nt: TGTGCCAGCAGCTTCGGACTAGCATCCTACAATGAGCAGTTCTTC

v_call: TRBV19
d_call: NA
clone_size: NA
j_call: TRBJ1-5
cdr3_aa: CASSQGRDQPQHF
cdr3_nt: TGTGCCAGCTCCCAGGGAAGGGATCAGCCCCAGCATTTT